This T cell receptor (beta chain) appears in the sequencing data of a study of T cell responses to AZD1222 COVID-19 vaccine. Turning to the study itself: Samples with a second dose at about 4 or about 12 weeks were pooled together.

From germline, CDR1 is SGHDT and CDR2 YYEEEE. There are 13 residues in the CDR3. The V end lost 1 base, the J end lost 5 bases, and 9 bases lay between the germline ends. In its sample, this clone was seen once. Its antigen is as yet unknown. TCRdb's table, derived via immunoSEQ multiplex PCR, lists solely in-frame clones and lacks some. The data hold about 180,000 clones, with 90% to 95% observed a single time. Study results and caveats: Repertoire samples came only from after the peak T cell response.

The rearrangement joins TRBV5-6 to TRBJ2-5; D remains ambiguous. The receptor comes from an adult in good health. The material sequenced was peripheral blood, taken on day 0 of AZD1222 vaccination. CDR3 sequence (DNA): TGTGCCAGCAGCTTGCGGAGTGGGGAGACCCAGTACTTC. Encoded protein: CASSLRSGETQYF.